This record looks at one T cell receptor beta chain sequence and its context. Second doses were pooled across both intervals (about 4 or about 12 weeks). The protocol was immunoSEQ multiplex PCR, while the TCRdb copy is restricted to in-frame clones and leaves out a portion. Of tens of thousands of clones in the sample, approximately 83% were seen once. These data come from a study of T cell responses to AZD1222 COVID-19 vaccine. The CDR3 is 16 residues long. Germline-derived CDR1 and CDR2 are SGHVS and FNYEAQ. Trimming took 5 bases from V and 0 from J, leaving 14 bases between them. This clonotype was sampled from an adult who received the AZD1222 COVID-19 vaccine. The chain has TRBV7-6 and TRBJ1-3, with D perhaps TRBD1 (6 bases). This sample comprised peripheral blood, obtained 28 days after the second AZD1222 dose. CDR3 sequence reads: CASSLDRGISGNTIYF. The CDR3 bases are TGTGCCAGCAGCCTGGACAGAGGAATCTCTGGAAACACCATATATTTT.